The clone carrying this T cell receptor (beta chain) qualifies as large. What it recognizes is unknown. This sample is part of a study of circulating CD8 cells and anti-PD-1 response in melanoma. Study-wide points: Most experiments lacked replicates. A small cohort with few responders supplied the baseline and M1 comparisons.

Sorting of live CD3+CD8+TCRalphabeta+ cells by PD-1 and/or TIGIT gave four subsets. Using around 16 ng of total RNA, TCR libraries were made with the QIAseq Immune Repertoire TCR panel. TCRdb redid the calling of the reads with MiXCR, one entry per CDR3 protein. The repertoire holds 950 to 1,300 distinct CDR3 sequences, with under 7% as singletons. Germline assignment: CDR1 SQVTM and CDR2 ANQGSEA. V gave up 6 bases and J gave up 4 bases; unmatched junction bases: 2. This CDR3 has 11 amino acids. The material was CD8+ T cells from PBMCs, obtained at baseline or after one month of anti-PD-1 therapy (not recorded which). The TCR originated in a human donor with melanoma. The chain carries TRBV29-1 and TRBJ2-7, with 8 bases that match TRBD1. The CDR3 DNA is TGCAGCGTCACAGGGGGTTACGAGCAGTACTTC. It specifies CSVTGGYEQYF.